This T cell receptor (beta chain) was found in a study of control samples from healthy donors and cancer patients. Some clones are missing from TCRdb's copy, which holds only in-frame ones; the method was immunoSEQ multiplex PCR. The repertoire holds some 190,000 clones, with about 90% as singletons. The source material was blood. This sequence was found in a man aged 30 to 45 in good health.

The DNA for the CDR3 is TGCGCCAGCAGCCAACAAAAGCTCCGGGACAGGGTCGGTGGCACAGATACGCAGTATTTT. Amino acid sequence: CASSQQKLRDRVGGTDTQYF. V gene TRBV4-1 combines with J gene TRBJ2-3; TRBD1 agrees at 9 bases. CDR3 size: 20 residues. Germline V gene data show CDR1 as MGHRA and CDR2 as YSYEKL. J gave up 1 base and V 2 bases, and 16 bases lay outside the gene matches.